These T cell receptor beta chains were read from a single sample in a study of T cell responses to AZD1222 COVID-19 vaccine. Sequencing used immunoSEQ multiplex PCR; TCRdb keeps in-frame clones, though not all of them. Of 75,000 to 95,000 clones listed, roughly 88% are singletons. Source: peripheral blood, taken 28 days after the second dose of the MenACWY control vaccine. These receptors were collected from an adult who received the MenACWY meningococcal vaccine as a control. Each CDR3 is given with its conserved first and last residue. The D gene is left open where the match is weak. The size field is filled for only some rows; it gives once, few, many or a size class.

v_gene	abundance	d_gene	j_gene	len	CDR3nt	CDR3aa
TRBV4-2	medium-sized	-	TRBJ2-2	16	TGTGCCAGCAGCCACCCCAGGGGAACGGACACCGGGGAGCTGTTTTTT	CASSHPRGTDTGELFF
TRBV7-8	-	TRBD1	TRBJ1-1	13	TGTGCCAGCAGCTTAGGACAGGGGACTGAAGCTTTCTTT	CASSLGQGTEAFF
TRBV2	-	-	TRBJ1-1	12	TGTGCCAGCGGACAAGGAAACACTGAAGCTTTCTTT	CASGQGNTEAFF
TRBV4-2	-	-	TRBJ1-5	14	TGTGCCAGCAGCCAAGATTCGGGTGTTCAGCCCCAGCATTTT	CASSQDSGVQPQHF
TRBV28	few	TRBD1	TRBJ1-2	12	TGTGCCAGCAGTGGGACAGATCAAGGCTACACCTTC	CASSGTDQGYTF
TRBV4-3	-	-	TRBJ1-2	14	TGCGCCAGCAGCCAAGATCGAAGGATGGGGGGCTACACCTTC	CASSQDRRMGGYTF
TRBV28	-	-	TRBJ1-1	14	TGTGCCAGCAGTTTAAAGGGAATGAACACTGAAGCTTTCTTT	CASSLKGMNTEAFF
TRBV12-3/TRBV12-4	-	-	TRBJ1-3	13	TGTGCCAGCAGTTTGAAGGGGCTGGGCACCATATATTTT	CASSLKGLGTIYF
TRBV5-6	-	-	TRBJ2-3	16	TGTGCCAGCAGCTCGCCGTTGGGGGGGCCCGCAGATACGCAGTATTTT	CASSSPLGGPADTQYF
TRBV25-1	-	-	TRBJ2-2	18	TGTGCCAGCAGTGGATCCCCGAGGGGGGTAATTAGGACCGGGGAGCTGTTTTTT	CASSGSPRGVIRTGELFF
TRBV4-2	-	TRBD1	TRBJ1-2	19	TGTGCCAGCAGCCCCAGGACGCCGGGACAGGGGGCGTTGAACTATGGCTACACCTTC	CASSPRTPGQGALNYGYTF
TRBV7-9	-	-	TRBJ1-3	13	TGTGCCAGCAGCTTAGCGGTGGGAAACACCATATATTTT	CASSLAVGNTIYF
TRBV4-1	-	TRBD2	TRBJ2-3	18	TGCGCCAGCAGCCAAGACCTGGCTAGCGGACCCCACACAGATACGCAGTATTTT	CASSQDLASGPHTDTQYF
TRBV5-1	-	TRBD2	TRBJ2-5	15	TGCGCCAGCAGCTTGCTTAGCGGGGGGAGAGAGACCCAGTACTTC	CASSLLSGGRETQYF
TRBV3-1/TRBV3-2	-	-	TRBJ2-3	15	TGTGCCAGCAGCCAAAGGGGGGGCGGGACAGATACGCAGTATTTT	CASSQRGGGTDTQYF
TRBV5-6	-	-	TRBJ1-6	15	TGTGCCAGCACCCCCTCTCGGGATCGCAATTCACCCCTCCACTTT	CASTPSRDRNSPLHF
TRBV9	few	-	TRBJ2-1	12	TGTGCCAGCAGCGTAGGAAACAATGAGCAGTTCTTC	CASSVGNNEQFF
TRBV10-3	-	-	TRBJ2-3	14	TGTGCCATCAGTGAGTCGGCTAGCACAGATACGCAGTATTTT	CAISESASTDTQYF
TRBV21-1	-	-	TRBJ1-3	16	TGTGCCAGCAGCAAAGGAGTCAGAAGCTCTGGAAACACCATATATTTT	CASSKGVRSSGNTIYF
TRBV6-5	-	-	TRBJ2-7	16	TGTGCCAGCAGTTACAATCGGCGTGGTTACCTTGACGAGCAGTACTTC	CASSYNRRGYLDEQYF
TRBV6-6	few	-	TRBJ2-1	12	TGTGCCAGCGGGTACCCCTACAATGAGCAGTTCTTC	CASGYPYNEQFF
TRBV2	-	-	TRBJ1-4	16	TGTGCCAGCAGCGATCTTGACAGTTCCGCTAATGAAAAACTGTTTTTT	CASSDLDSSANEKLFF
TRBV2	-	-	TRBJ1-2	14	TGTGCCAGCGCACTGCCCGGCGGACCCTATGGCTACACCTTC	CASALPGGPYGYTF
TRBV5-1	-	TRBD2	TRBJ2-3	15	TGCGCCAGCAGCTCCGGACTAGCAAGCACAGATACGCAGTATTTT	CASSSGLASTDTQYF
TRBV7-8	-	-	TRBJ2-5	15	TGTGCCAGCAGCTCCCGTCCGGGACTGCAAGAGACCCAGTACTTC	CASSSRPGLQETQYF
TRBV6-2/TRBV6-3	-	TRBD1	TRBJ1-1	17	TGTGCCAGCAGCCTTGGGCAGGGGGGTGCTCGGAACACTGAAGCTTTCTTT	CASSLGQGGARNTEAFF
TRBV6-5	-	-	TRBJ1-3	14	TGTGCCAGCAGCTTACAGGGAGATGGAAACACCATATATTTT	CASSLQGDGNTIYF
TRBV4-2	-	TRBD2	TRBJ2-5	16	TGTGCCAGCAGCCTGACTAGCGGGGCGTACCAAGAGACCCAGTACTTC	CASSLTSGAYQETQYF
TRBV5-5	once	TRBD1	TRBJ1-2	14	TGTGCCAGCAGCCCGGGACAGGGGGTTCGTGGCTACACCTTC	CASSPGQGVRGYTF
TRBV2	few	-	TRBJ2-7	12	TGTGCCAGCAGACTGGACAGCTACGAGCAGTACTTC	CASRLDSYEQYF
TRBV29-1	-	-	TRBJ1-1	11	TGCAGCTACAGGGAGAACACTGAAGCTTTCTTT	CSYRENTEAFF
TRBV11-3	-	TRBD2	TRBJ2-3	16	TGTGCCAGCAGCACCCAGACTAGCGGGGGCCCAGATACGCAGTATTTT	CASSTQTSGGPDTQYF
TRBV11-2	-	-	TRBJ2-4	15	TGTGCCAGCAGCTTAGGGGGGGCTGAAAAAAACATTCAGTACTTC	CASSLGGAEKNIQYF
TRBV28	-	-	TRBJ1-4	14	TGTGCCAGTCGAAGGGGGGGGACCCAAGAAAAACTGTTTTTT	CASRRGGTQEKLFF
TRBV7-9	-	TRBD1	TRBJ1-4	15	TGTGCCAGCAGCTCTGGACAGGGACTTAAAGAAAAACTGTTTTTT	CASSSGQGLKEKLFF
TRBV6-5	-	TRBD2	TRBJ2-5	15	TGTGCCAGCAGTCAAACTAGCGGGCGGCAAGAGACCCAGTACTTC	CASSQTSGRQETQYF
TRBV2	-	-	TRBJ1-4	15	TGTGCCAGCAGGAGGGAGTGGATAACTAATGAAAAACTGTTTTTT	CASRREWITNEKLFF
TRBV6-4	-	TRBD2	TRBJ2-1	15	TGTGCCAGCAGTGCCCTAGCGGGGACCTACAATGAGCAGTTCTTC	CASSALAGTYNEQFF
TRBV5-6	-	TRBD1	TRBJ1-6	14	TGTGCCAGCAGGCCCCGGGACAGAAATTCACCCCTCCACTTT	CASRPRDRNSPLHF
TRBV27	-	-	TRBJ2-6	14	TGTGCCAGCAGCCGGGACTCTGGGGCCAACGTCCTGACTTTC	CASSRDSGANVLTF
TRBV28	-	-	TRBJ2-7	13	TGTGCCAGCAGTTTTACTCCGCATTACGAGCAGTACTTC	CASSFTPHYEQYF
TRBV24-1	-	-	TRBJ2-2	14	TGTGCCACCAGTGATTCGACGGGTACCGGGGAGCTGTTTTTT	CATSDSTGTGELFF
TRBV11-2	-	-	TRBJ1-5	16	TGTGCCAGCAGCTCCCGGACGGGGAATAGCAATCAGCCCCAGCATTTT	CASSSRTGNSNQPQHF
TRBV7-6	-	-	TRBJ1-1	15	TGTGCCAGCGCGGCCGTGCCTGGTAATCCCACTGAAGCTTTCTTT	CASAAVPGNPTEAFF
TRBV4-2	once	TRBD2	TRBJ2-6	19	TGTGCCAGCAGCCTAAGCTTTCTAGCGGGGGGCTCTGGGGCCAACGTCCTGACTTTC	CASSLSFLAGGSGANVLTF
TRBV7-7	-	-	TRBJ2-7	18	TGTGCCAGCAGCTCCCATCCTTCCGGGACTGAAAGCTCCTACGAGCAGTACTTC	CASSSHPSGTESSYEQYF
TRBV9	once	-	TRBJ1-2	13	TGTGCCAGCAGCGTAGAAGGACCCTATGGCTACACCTTC	CASSVEGPYGYTF
TRBV5-1	-	-	TRBJ1-1	13	TGCGCCAGCAGCTTGGCGTGGGACGCTGAAGCTTTCTTT	CASSLAWDAEAFF
TRBV28	once	-	TRBJ1-5	16	TGTGCCAGCAATGAACAGGGCCCGGGCGGCAATCAGCCCCAGCATTTT	CASNEQGPGGNQPQHF
TRBV7-8	-	-	TRBJ1-6	17	TGTGCCAGCAGCTTAGTCGTTACTAGCTCCTATAATTCACCCCTCCACTTT	CASSLVVTSSYNSPLHF
TRBV5-1	-	TRBD1	TRBJ2-5	15	TGCGCCAGCAGCGCGGGGGACAGGGTCGTAGAGACCCAGTACTTC	CASSAGDRVVETQYF
TRBV6-5	-	TRBD1	TRBJ1-1	16	TGTGCCAGCAGTTCCCGGACAGGGGGCGCAGGTACTGAAGCTTTCTTT	CASSSRTGGAGTEAFF
TRBV19	-	TRBD1	TRBJ2-4	15	TGTGCCAGTAGTATAGACTGGGACAGCCAAAACATTCAGTACTTC	CASSIDWDSQNIQYF
TRBV4-3	few	-	TRBJ2-7	18	TGCGCCAGCAGCCAAGAGTTGGGAGCCTTCGGCATTTCCTACGAGCAGTACTTC	CASSQELGAFGISYEQYF
TRBV7-2	-	TRBD1	TRBJ1-6	14	TGTGCCAGCAGCCCACAGGGGTTCGGTTCACCCCTCCACTTT	CASSPQGFGSPLHF
TRBV3-1/TRBV3-2	-	TRBD1	TRBJ1-5	15	TGTGCCAGCAGCCCCTCACAGGGGTTGAATCAGCCCCAGCATTTT	CASSPSQGLNQPQHF
TRBV10-3	-	TRBD1	TRBJ2-2	14	TGTGCCATCACCCCGGGACAGGTAACCGGGGAGCTGTTTTTT	CAITPGQVTGELFF
TRBV6-6	-	TRBD1	TRBJ1-2	16	TGTGCCAGCAGTCGATCCAGGGACAGGGGAAACTATGGCTACACCTTC	CASSRSRDRGNYGYTF
TRBV2	-	TRBD1	TRBJ2-7	15	TGTGCCAGCAGTTCCCTCCGGGACAGCTCCTACGAGCAGTACTTC	CASSSLRDSSYEQYF
TRBV7-2	-	-	TRBJ2-2	14	TGTGCCAGCAGATCACTGGGGGCACCCGGGGAGCTGTTTTTT	CASRSLGAPGELFF